The T cell receptor beta chain under discussion was sequenced for a study of beta chain features in type 1 diabetes. Across the whole study: Summed over all samples, the examined sorted cells came to roughly 110,000,000.

The study reverse transcribed the entire isolated RNA, so it sequenced expressed TCRB transcripts. Samples of naive, central memory and regulatory T cells yielded a mean of about 3.9 million reads. This table comes from immunoSEQ multiplex PCR, and its TCRdb copy is limited to in-frame clones, with some not included. This table holds about 450,000 clones, roughly 10% found once. This CDR3 has 16 amino acids. Per the germline V gene, CDR1 is SGHDN and CDR2 is FVKESK. Trimming removed 0 bases from V and 6 bases from J, with 17 bases in between. This clone appeared a few times. The chain recombines TRBV14 with TRBJ2-5, with unresolved D. The clonotype originates from a woman aged 18-35 years in good health. What was sequenced was naive CD4+ T cells from blood. Here the CDR3 reads CASSQDLLRVPQTQYF. CDR3 nucleotide sequence: TGTGCCAGCAGCCAAGACCTGCTTAGGGTCCCCCAGACCCAGTACTTC.